Listed below are T cell receptor beta chains from one sample, sequenced in a study of blood T cell repertoires in COVID-19. Some clones are missing from TCRdb's copy, which holds only in-frame ones; the method was immunoSEQ multiplex PCR. Of 200,000 or so clones listed, approximately 90% are singletons. The sample comprised peripheral blood. The origin of the receptors is a man in his 60s with COVID-19, enrolled during active disease. CDR3s include the opening cysteine and the closing phenylalanine or tryptophan. The order of the fields is D gene, V gene, J gene, clone size, CDR3 DNA, CDR3 protein. The D gene is left open where the match is weak. Part of the rows lack a size; the others show once, few, many or a class for expanded clones.

>-|TRBV11-2|TRBJ1-1|-
TGTGCCAGCAGCTTAGGTACAGGTTCGAATAGAAGGAACACTGAAGCTTTCTTT
CASSLGTGSNRRNTEAFF
>TRBD2|TRBV3-1/TRBV3-2|TRBJ2-3|-
TGTGCCAGCAGCCAAGAGAACCCAGCGGGGGGCTCTGGTGGCACAGATACGCAGTATTTT
CASSQENPAGGSGGTDTQYF
>TRBD1|TRBV7-9|TRBJ2-7|-
TGTGCCAGCAGCTTTGGACAGGGGATATACGAGCAGTACTTC
CASSFGQGIYEQYF
>TRBD1|TRBV5-1|TRBJ1-1|once
TGCGCCAGCAGCTTGGCGGACAGGGAGAACACTGAAGCTTTCTTT
CASSLADRENTEAFF
>TRBD1|TRBV19|TRBJ2-5|-
TGTGCCAGTACCCCATCCGGGACAGTCCAAGAGACCCAGTACTTC
CASTPSGTVQETQYF
>TRBD1|TRBV6-1|TRBJ1-5|-
TGTGCCAGCAGTGAAAATGGACAGGGACATAGAGGCAATCAGCCCCAGCATTTT
CASSENGQGHRGNQPQHF
>-|TRBV6-5|TRBJ1-2|-
TGTGCCACCGCCAGAGGGGCGGGAGGCTACACCTTC
CATARGAGGYTF
>-|TRBV7-2|TRBJ2-1|-
TGTGCCAGCAGCTTAGGGACATCTTCCTACAATGAGCAGTTCTTC
CASSLGTSSYNEQFF
>TRBD1|TRBV7-9|TRBJ1-2|-
TGTGCCAGCAGCTCGGGACAGGGAAACTATGGCTACACCTTC
CASSSGQGNYGYTF
>-|TRBV7-9|TRBJ1-2|few
TGTGCCAGCAGCCCCACATACTATGGCTACACCTTC
CASSPTYYGYTF
>TRBD1|TRBV11-2|TRBJ2-2|-
TGTGCCAGCAGCTTACCAGGGGGCCGGACCGGGGAGCTGTTTTTT
CASSLPGGRTGELFF
>-|TRBV19|TRBJ2-7|-
TGTGCCAGTAGTATACAGGAAGCCTACGAGCAGTACTTC
CASSIQEAYEQYF
>TRBD1|TRBV6-5|TRBJ1-1|-
TGTGCCAGCAGTTACGGGACAGGGGTCACTGAAGCTTTCTTT
CASSYGTGVTEAFF
>-|TRBV11-2|TRBJ2-1|-
TGTGCCAGCAGCAGTTCAGGGGTGGGCCGTGTCAATGAGCAGTTCTTC
CASSSSGVGRVNEQFF
>TRBD1|TRBV6-1|TRBJ2-7|once
TGTGCCAGCAGTGATGGGACAGGGTCAACCTACGAGCAGTACTTC
CASSDGTGSTYEQYF
>TRBD1|TRBV28|TRBJ1-5|-
TGTGCCAGCAGTTTAGGACAGGCTAAGCAGCCCCAGCATTTT
CASSLGQAKQPQHF
>-|TRBV5-6|TRBJ1-5|-
TGTGCCAGCAGCTTGGGGGCAGGTGACAATCAGCCCCAGCATTTT
CASSLGAGDNQPQHF
>TRBD2|TRBV5-5|TRBJ2-3|-
TGTGCCAGCAGCCCGGTAGCGGGGAAGACAGATACGCAGTATTTT
CASSPVAGKTDTQYF